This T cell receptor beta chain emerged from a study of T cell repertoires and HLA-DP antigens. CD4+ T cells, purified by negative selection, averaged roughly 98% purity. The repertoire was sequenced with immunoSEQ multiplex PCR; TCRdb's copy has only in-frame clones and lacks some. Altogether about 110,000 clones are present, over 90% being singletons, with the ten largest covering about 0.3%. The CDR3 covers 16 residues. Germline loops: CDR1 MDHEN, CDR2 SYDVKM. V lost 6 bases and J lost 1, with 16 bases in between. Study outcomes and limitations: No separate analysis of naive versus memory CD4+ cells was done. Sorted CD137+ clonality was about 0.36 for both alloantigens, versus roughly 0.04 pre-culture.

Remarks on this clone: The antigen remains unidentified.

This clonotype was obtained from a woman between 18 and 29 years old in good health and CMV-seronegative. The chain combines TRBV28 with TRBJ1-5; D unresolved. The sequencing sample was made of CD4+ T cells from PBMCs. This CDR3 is CASRRPGSPSNQPQHF. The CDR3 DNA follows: TGTGCCAGCAGGAGACCGGGATCCCCAAGCAATCAGCCCCAGCATTTT. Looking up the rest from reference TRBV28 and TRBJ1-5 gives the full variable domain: DVKVTQSSRYLVKRTGEKVFLECVQDMDHENMFWYRQDPGLGLRLIYFSYDVKMKEKGDIPEGYSVSREKKERFSLILESASTNQTSMYLCASRRPGSPSNQPQHFGDGTRLSIL.